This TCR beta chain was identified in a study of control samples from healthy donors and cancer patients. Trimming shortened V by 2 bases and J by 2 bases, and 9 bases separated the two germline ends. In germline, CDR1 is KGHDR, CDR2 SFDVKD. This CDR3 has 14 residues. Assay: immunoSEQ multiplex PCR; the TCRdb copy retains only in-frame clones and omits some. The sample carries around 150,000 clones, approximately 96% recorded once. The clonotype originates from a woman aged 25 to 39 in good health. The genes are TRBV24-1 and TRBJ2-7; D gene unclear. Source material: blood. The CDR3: CATSDSKPPYEQYF. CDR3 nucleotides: TGTGCCACCAGTGATTCGAAGCCCCCCTACGAGCAGTACTTC.